The rows below give T cell receptor beta chains drawn from one sample of a study of blood T cell repertoires in COVID-19. The data were produced by immunoSEQ multiplex PCR, yet TCRdb's version contains in-frame clones alone and is incomplete. The table lists around 120,000 clones, nearly 90% of them singletons. What was sequenced was peripheral blood. The receptor set was obtained from a woman aged 55-70 years with COVID-19, enrolled during active disease. The CDR3 runs from the conserved cysteine through the conserved F or W. The listing skips clone size in some rows; elsewhere it reads once, few, many or a size class.

j_gene: TRBJ1-5; abundance: NA; v_gene: TRBV6-2/TRBV6-3; CDR3aa: CASSYYNRPRGNQPQHF
j_gene: TRBJ1-1; abundance: NA; v_gene: TRBV5-1; CDR3aa: CATKRQGADGTEAFF
j_gene: TRBJ2-3; abundance: NA; v_gene: TRBV19; CDR3aa: CASPKGGALTDTQYF
j_gene: TRBJ1-6; abundance: NA; v_gene: TRBV7-8; CDR3aa: CASSLARTDNSPLHF
j_gene: TRBJ1-5; abundance: few; v_gene: TRBV19; CDR3aa: CASSLQGRQPQHF
j_gene: TRBJ1-6; abundance: NA; v_gene: TRBV7-2; CDR3aa: CASSRRQGDSPLHF
j_gene: TRBJ1-5; abundance: NA; v_gene: TRBV19; CDR3aa: CASSKRAGGGSNQPQHF
j_gene: TRBJ2-3; abundance: NA; v_gene: TRBV7-8; CDR3aa: CASSIRGADTQYF
j_gene: TRBJ1-2; abundance: NA; v_gene: TRBV7-9; CDR3aa: CASSLGGNYGYTF
j_gene: TRBJ2-7; abundance: NA; v_gene: TRBV5-4; CDR3aa: CASSLGTGGASGEQYF
j_gene: TRBJ1-2; abundance: NA; v_gene: TRBV4-1; CDR3aa: CASSQPRTGQGDGYTF
j_gene: TRBJ1-2; abundance: NA; v_gene: TRBV5-1; CDR3aa: CASSEQGARGYTF
j_gene: TRBJ1-5; abundance: few; v_gene: TRBV2; CDR3aa: CASSVAQGYQPQHF
j_gene: TRBJ1-2; abundance: NA; v_gene: TRBV19; CDR3aa: CASSTQGQGVYGYTF
j_gene: TRBJ1-1; abundance: NA; v_gene: TRBV6-2/TRBV6-3; CDR3aa: CASRYGQGSPEAFF
j_gene: TRBJ1-4; abundance: NA; v_gene: TRBV10-3; CDR3aa: CAINRAKEEKLFF